This TCR beta chain appears in the sequencing data of a study of blood T cell repertoires in COVID-19 (dated by TCRdb to about 2020). A note on the overall study: Samples from collaborators originated in the United States, Italy and Spain and spanned both the acute and convalescent phases of COVID-19. The prospective study material was composed of cDNA or gDNA derived from T cells, B-cell-depleted T cells, or PBMCs. The dataset comprised deeply sampled blood TCRbeta repertoires from subjects exposed to, actively infected with, or recovered from COVID-19. A freely available public database, intended as a resource for researchers studying the immune response to SARS-CoV-2, is where the repertoires were released. Samples were obtained from the ongoing ImmuneRACE study (first 160 participants) and from roughly 1,300 subjects provided by 6 global collaborators. The sample metadata nearly always contained a de-identified subject ID, COVID-19 status, age in years and sex. Where HLA class I and class II types were available, the types were taken from metadata supplied by the sample provider, not from assay-based typing. Here is what the overall study found, with its caveats: How much clinical and demographic metadata was included differed by source and by participant, and the metadata was provided uncurated.

Each collaborating institution followed its own protocols to collect whole blood in K2EDTA tubes. Collaborator samples were shipped for TCRbeta analysis as frozen whole blood, isolated PBMCs, or DNA extracted from either sample type. The immunoSEQ Assay, a bias-controlled multiplex PCR, was used to amplify TCRbeta CDR3 regions from genomic DNA. The paper's data handling went like this. Within the assay, amplification of reference gene primers was used to estimate how many nucleated cells each sample contained. To quantify the absolute abundance of each unique TCRbeta CDR3 rearrangement, sequence reads were collapsed and filtered. For each sample, productive Simpson clonality was calculated by taking the square root of Simpson's diversity index across productive rearrangements. This immuneACCESS table, as held by TCRdb, lists in-frame sequences with V and J called but not all clones. Of the missing ones, under half trace to an unresolved V gene in checked studies; the others have no known cause. The V and J calls and clone size come from that table; D and trimming were worked out from the DNA. The sample records under 60,000 clones, about 92% of which are singletons. Around 30% of the sample rests with the top ten.

Spanning cysteine to phenylalanine, the CDR3 consists of 15 amino acids. Only the CDR3 region is kept as DNA, spanning 45 bases read in frame from base 1. In the germline V gene, CDR1 corresponds to SGDLS and CDR2 to YYNGEE. V is pared back by 0 bases and J by 1 base, with 10 bases lying between the germline termini. For this clone: Its antigen is not yet known. Nothing much larger sits one base from this clone, and base qualities are not available.

The V and J genes are TRBV9 and TRBJ2-5, with TRBD1 as a weak D call on 5 bases. The receptor was isolated from a woman of 80 years or more with acute or convalescent COVID-19. The source material was peripheral blood. The CDR3 corresponds to CASSVGVTVQETQYF. The base sequence is TGTGCCAGCAGCGTAGGTGTGACAGTCCAAGAGACCCAGTACTTC.